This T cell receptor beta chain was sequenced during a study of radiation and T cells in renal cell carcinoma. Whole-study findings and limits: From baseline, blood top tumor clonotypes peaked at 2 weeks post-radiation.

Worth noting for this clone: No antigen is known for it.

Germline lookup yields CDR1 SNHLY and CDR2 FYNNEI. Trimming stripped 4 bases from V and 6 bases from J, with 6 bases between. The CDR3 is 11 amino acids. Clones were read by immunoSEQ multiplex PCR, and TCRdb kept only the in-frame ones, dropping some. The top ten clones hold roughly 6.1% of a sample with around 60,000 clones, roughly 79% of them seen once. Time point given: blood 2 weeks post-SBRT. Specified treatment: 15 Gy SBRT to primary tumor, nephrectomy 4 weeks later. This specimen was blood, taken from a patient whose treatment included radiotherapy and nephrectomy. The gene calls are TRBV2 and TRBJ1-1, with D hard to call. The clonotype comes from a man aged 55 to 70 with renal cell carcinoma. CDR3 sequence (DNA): TGTGCCAGCAGTGCCCGACCTGAAGCTTTCTTT. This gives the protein CASSARPEAFF.